This TCR beta chain was sequenced for a study of CXCR3-negative and CXCR3-positive naive CD8 T cells. To note about this clonotype: The antigen is unknown.

All TRB cDNA libraries came from 5' RACE performed with UMI labels. TCRdb reprocessed the 5' RACE reads and reports one entry per CDR3 protein, with no DNA. Its listing shows 150,000 or so distinct CDR3 sequences. Whole-study results and caveats: Higher TRB CDR3 hydrophobicity marked CXCR3-positive naive cells relative to CXCR3-negative naive cells.

The CDR3 has 16 residues. From germline, CDR1 is SEHNR and CDR2 FQNEAQ (reference sequence). The chain uses TRBV7-9 and TRBJ2-7. Sequencing used naive CXCR3+ CD8+ T cells from blood. The subset: CD45RO-CCR7+CD27+CD95- naive CD8+ T cells expressing CXCR3 (TNR3+). This clonotype was obtained from a human donor in good health. Some clones in this sample may be carry-over from other donors' samples. CDR3 sequence: CASSPGPATSSYEQYF.